A selection of T cell receptor beta chains follows, all from one sample in a study of blood T cells in healthy people across ages. TCRdb fed the 5' RACE reads into MiXCR, producing one record per CDR3 protein. Among about 1 million distinct CDR3 sequences listed, around 45% were seen once. Sequencing input: blood. The receptors here all came from an older woman in good health. CDR3s include the opening cysteine and the closing phenylalanine or tryptophan. Each record gives: J gene, clone size, D gene, V gene, CDR3 protein, CDR3 DNA. The D gene is left open where the match is weak. Clone size appears in some rows only: once, few, many, or a class for an expanded clone.

j_call: TRBJ1-1
clone_size: few
d_call: TRBD1
v_call: TRBV2
cdr3_aa: CASQDLQGASTEAFF
cdr3_nt: TGTGCCAGCCAAGACCTCCAGGGGGCGAGCACTGAAGCTTTCTTT

j_call: TRBJ2-7
clone_size: once
d_call: TRBD2
v_call: TRBV11-2
cdr3_aa: CASSLRLPRAGGSYEQYF
cdr3_nt: TGTGCCAGCAGCTTGCGACTCCCGAGGGCGGGAGGTTCCTACGAGCAGTACTTC

j_call: TRBJ2-7
clone_size: NA
d_call: TRBD2
v_call: TRBV7-3
cdr3_aa: CASSFLAGVTEQYF
cdr3_nt: TGTGCCAGCAGCTTCTTAGCGGGAGTAACCGAGCAGTACTTC

j_call: TRBJ2-3
clone_size: NA
d_call: NA
v_call: TRBV27
cdr3_aa: CASSSRARPTDTQYF
cdr3_nt: TGTGCCAGCAGTTCCCGTGCCCGGCCCACAGATACGCAGTATTTT

j_call: TRBJ1-2
clone_size: NA
d_call: TRBD1
v_call: TRBV27
cdr3_aa: CATRPPGQLNYGYTF
cdr3_nt: TGTGCCACCCGTCCCCCGGGACAGCTGAACTATGGCTACACCTTC

j_call: TRBJ2-1
clone_size: NA
d_call: NA
v_call: TRBV6-6
cdr3_aa: CASRGISLGDNEQFF
cdr3_nt: TGTGCCAGCAGGGGGATCAGCCTGGGGGACAATGAGCAGTTCTTC

j_call: TRBJ2-5
clone_size: NA
d_call: TRBD2
v_call: TRBV9
cdr3_aa: CASSEAPTSGTQYF
cdr3_nt: TGTGCCAGCAGCGAAGCCCCCACTAGCGGGACCCAGTACTTC

j_call: TRBJ2-7
clone_size: NA
d_call: NA
v_call: TRBV9
cdr3_aa: CASSAGWGYEQYF
cdr3_nt: TGTGCCAGCAGCGCCGGTTGGGGCTACGAGCAGTACTTC

j_call: TRBJ2-1
clone_size: NA
d_call: TRBD2
v_call: TRBV6-2/TRBV6-3
cdr3_aa: CASSYSRLAAYNEQFF
cdr3_nt: TGTGCCAGTAGTTACTCGAGACTAGCGGCCTACAATGAGCAGTTCTTC

j_call: TRBJ2-5
clone_size: NA
d_call: TRBD1
v_call: TRBV7-9
cdr3_aa: CASSSSQDREETQYF
cdr3_nt: TGTGCCAGCAGCTCAAGTCAGGACAGGGAGGAGACCCAGTACTTC

j_call: TRBJ2-3
clone_size: few
d_call: NA
v_call: TRBV20-1
cdr3_aa: CSAHRDTDTQYF
cdr3_nt: TGCAGTGCCCACCGCGACACAGATACGCAGTATTTT

j_call: TRBJ2-5
clone_size: NA
d_call: NA
v_call: TRBV27
cdr3_aa: CASSFPLFFGGQYF
cdr3_nt: NA

j_call: TRBJ1-2
clone_size: few
d_call: TRBD1
v_call: TRBV5-1
cdr3_aa: CASSLMAGGGYGYTF
cdr3_nt: TGCGCCAGCAGCTTGATGGCAGGGGGAGGCTATGGCTACACCTTC

j_call: TRBJ1-2
clone_size: NA
d_call: NA
v_call: TRBV27
cdr3_aa: CVSSLSGAREDGYTF
cdr3_nt: TGTGTCAGCAGTTTATCTGGAGCCAGGGAGGATGGCTACACCTTC

j_call: TRBJ2-3
clone_size: few
d_call: NA
v_call: TRBV20-1
cdr3_aa: CSAPSDPSTDTQYF
cdr3_nt: TGCAGTGCTCCTAGCGACCCTAGCACAGATACGCAGTATTTT

j_call: TRBJ2-7
clone_size: few
d_call: TRBD2
v_call: TRBV7-8
cdr3_aa: CASSPLTSGSDEQYF
cdr3_nt: TGTGCCAGCAGTCCGCTGACTAGCGGGAGCGACGAGCAGTACTTC

j_call: TRBJ2-7
clone_size: few
d_call: TRBD1
v_call: TRBV11-1
cdr3_aa: CASSTEGAPSYEQYF
cdr3_nt: TGTGCCAGCAGCACCGAGGGGGCCCCTTCCTACGAGCAGTACTTC

j_call: TRBJ2-2
clone_size: NA
d_call: TRBD2
v_call: TRBV7-8
cdr3_aa: CASSQQRLADGLKTGELFF
cdr3_nt: TGTGCCAGCAGCCAACAGCGCCTAGCGGACGGGTTGAAAACCGGGGAGCTGTTTTTT

j_call: TRBJ2-5
clone_size: NA
d_call: NA
v_call: TRBV20-1
cdr3_aa: CSARVGTLGGETQYF
cdr3_nt: TGCAGTGCTAGAGTCGGAACCTTGGGCGGGGAGACCCAGTACTTC

j_call: TRBJ2-3
clone_size: many
d_call: NA
v_call: TRBV27
cdr3_aa: CASRPTGRDTQYF
cdr3_nt: TGTGCCAGCAGACCCACCGGAAGAGATACGCAGTATTTT